This T cell receptor (beta chain) was documented in a study of T cells in Graves' hyperthyroidism and ophthalmopathy. Trimming took 7 bases from V and 0 from J, leaving 4 bases between them. The CDR3 has 12 residues. Germline CDR1 is MDHEN and CDR2 is SYDVKM. Researchers amplified the TCR beta CDR3 regions from RNA transcripts. A first-round RT-PCR of the TCR CDR3 used the HTBI primer set. TCRdb analysed the multiplex PCR reads with MiXCR anew, one entry per CDR3 protein. This table has about 400,000 distinct CDR3 sequences, 14% to 15% appearing once. This clonotype was seen repeatedly, ten times or more. Its antigen is as yet unknown. General study findings and limits: Within blood appeared most thyroid clonotypes that had expanded above 0.001.

The chain joins TRBV28 to TRBJ2-1, with D unresolved. The sequence was collected from a woman aged 25 to 39 with Graves' hyperthyroidism. The specimen sequenced was blood. The CDR3 nucleotides are TGTGCCAGCACGAGCTCCTACAATGAGCAGTTCTTC. This translates into CASTSSYNEQFF.